This T cell receptor (beta chain) stems from a study of Tregs in tolerant kidney transplant recipients (dated by TCRdb to about 2019). In the study overall: Related donors were used in the transplants with nonmyeloablative bone marrow transplantation, and mixed chimerism was transient in the human trials. The study applied TCRbeta sequencing to find donor-specific regulatory T cells before combined kidney and bone marrow transplantation and then followed those same cells after transplant.

Here is what the overall study found, with its caveats: In tolerant patients, the expansion of donor-specific Tregs was greater than global Treg expansion, suggesting that the expansion was antigen-driven rather than nonspecific. For some patients, the PCR primers changed as time went on, which meant samples from those patients could not be compared with one another at the nucleotide level. Expanding Tregs with activated donor B cells appeared to identify the most biologically relevant and donor-specific TCRbeta repertoire. Because the study included only a small number of patients, the results must be confirmed in larger populations and under other immunosuppression protocols. Biological reproducibility was not directly addressed, though technical replication error appeared minimal.

The sample's time point, from its label and the paper: blood sample drawn before combined kidney and bone marrow transplant. Unstimulated Tregs (CD4+CD25+CD127-), CD4+ non-Tregs (CD4+CD25-), CD4 and CD8 cells were FACS-sorted from thawed PBMCs. Prior to Treg sorting, thawed PBMCs were rested overnight with 200 IU/ml IL-2 at 37 degrees C. Several combined kidney and bone marrow transplant recipients from the ITN036ST trial were included as patients, and samples were available only from these trial subjects. Healthy control blood was processed by Ficoll density gradient to PBMCs and cryopreserved; patient PBMCs were collected before and after transplant. CDR1 and CDR2, looked up from the germline V gene, are LGHNA and YNFKEQ. V loses 0 bases at its end and J loses 2 bases; junction bases beyond the gene matches: 10. The CDR3 numbers 19 residues from cysteine through phenylalanine. Only CDR3 DNA is held: 57 bases, read in frame from base 1.

For TCRbeta CDR3 sequencing, genomic DNA from the sorted cells was extracted using the QIAGEN DNeasy Blood and Tissue Kit. High-throughput TCRbeta CDR3 sequencing was carried out commercially through immunoSEQ, with PCR amplification with bias correction and internal controls included. The original methods were these. A unique productive TCRbeta sequence was defined by the CDR3 nucleotide sequence when primers matched, and otherwise by the CDR3 amino acid sequence together with the Vbeta and Jbeta genes. To correct sorting error, sequences shared between sorted populations at a frequency ratio of 2:1 or less were removed; the rest were assigned to the higher population. A sequence counted as donor-reactive if, in CFSE-low cells, the sequence had a frequency of at least 0.01% and was expanded at least 5-fold compared with unstimulated cells. Jensen-Shannon divergence, calculated on the top 100 TCRbeta sequences ranked by frequency, was used to quantify repertoire divergence. For samples with multiple sequencing runs, sorting error was corrected separately for each run before the runs were pooled. TCRdb's version of the immuneACCESS table is confined to in-frame rearrangements and falls short of the full clone set. An unresolved V gene accounts for under half of the shortfall where checked; the remainder is of unknown origin. Clone size and V and J calls were adopted from that table, with D and trimming inferred from the DNA. This sample gives over 50,000 clones in total; around 85% of them show up just once. The top ten hold under 2.5% of the sample.

As regards this clone: Its antigen specificity is not known. The record has no base qualities; no much larger clone is one base away.

The sequencing here drew on Tregs from blood, taken before the transplant. Here the chain combines TRBV4-2 and TRBJ1-4, with 9 middle bases fitting TRBD1. The source of this sequence is a human donor who received a combined kidney and bone marrow transplant. The DNA reads as follows: TGTGCCAGCAGCCAAGATCCCCTCGGGACAGGGTCCACTAATGAAAAACTGTTTTTT. The translation is CASSQDPLGTGSTNEKLFF.